The TCR beta chain described here comes from a study of blood T cell repertoires in COVID-19. Per the study methods: Nucleated cell number was recorded as an estimate derived from reference gene primer amplification. TCRdb's table, derived via immunoSEQ multiplex PCR, lists solely in-frame clones and lacks some. V and J calls and clone size are given by that table; D and trimming were obtained from the DNA. The sample comprises about 260,000 clones, about 86% of which are singletons, and around 3.6% rests with the top ten. The CDR3 sequence is 16 residues long. CDR1 and CDR2 (germline): MNHEY, SVGAGI. Trimming removed 0 bases from V and 10 bases from J, with 16 bases in between.

The chain carries TRBV6-5 and TRBJ1-6, with TRBD1 as a possible D gene (6 bases). The receptor was isolated from a man aged 18 to 30 with active or convalescent COVID-19. The specimen was peripheral blood. CDR3 nucleotide sequence: TGTGCCAGCAGTTACTCGAACAGGGCCCTAGGCTCACCCCTCCACTTT. Translating gives CASSYSNRALGSPLHF.